A selection of T cell receptor beta chains follows, all from one sample in a study of blood T cell repertoires in COVID-19. Assay: immunoSEQ multiplex PCR; the TCRdb copy retains only in-frame clones and omits some. The table lists approximately 160,000 clones, 85% to 95% of them singletons, with approximately 0.5% in the top ten. The material sequenced was peripheral blood. Receptor source: a man between 45 and 60 years old with acute or convalescent COVID-19. Both conserved end residues are part of each CDR3. A D gene is named only where the DNA matches it firmly. Clone size is stated in some rows and not others, as once, few, many or a class when expanded.

CDR3 DNA	CDR3 protein	J gene	V gene	D gene	clone size
TGTGCCAGCAGCCAAGAGCTAGCGGGAGGCTCAGATACGCAGTATTTT	CASSQELAGGSDTQYF	TRBJ2-3	TRBV3-1/TRBV3-2	TRBD2	once
TGTGCCAGCAGTTTATTACTGGGACAGGGGGAGGGAGAGACCCAGTACTTC	CASSLLLGQGEGETQYF	TRBJ2-5	TRBV28	TRBD1	-
TGTGCCAGCAGCTTACGGGACAGGGGAGACATTCAGTACTTC	CASSLRDRGDIQYF	TRBJ2-4	TRBV7-8	TRBD1	-
TGTGCCAGCAGCCCCCTGGCAGGGCAACTAAATGAAAAACTGTTTTTT	CASSPLAGQLNEKLFF	TRBJ1-4	TRBV11-2	-	-
TGTGCCAGCAGCCTAGCCTGGGCCGTTCAGCCCCAGCATTTT	CASSLAWAVQPQHF	TRBJ1-5	TRBV28	-	once
TGTGCCAGCAGTTACCTACAGGGATATCAAGAGACCCAGTACTTC	CASSYLQGYQETQYF	TRBJ2-5	TRBV6-5	-	-
TGTGCCAGCAGCTTAGAAGCGAGGTGGGAGACCCAGTACTTC	CASSLEARWETQYF	TRBJ2-5	TRBV11-1	-	-
TGTGCCAGCAGTTTATCGGGGGGGTATTTTGGGGCCAACGTCCTGACTTTC	CASSLSGGYFGANVLTF	TRBJ2-6	TRBV27	TRBD2	-
TGTGCCAGCAGCGTACAGGCGAGCTCCTACGAGCAGTACTTC	CASSVQASSYEQYF	TRBJ2-7	TRBV9	-	few
TGTGCCAGCAGCTTATCCAGGGGACACCGAAGCATGTACACTGAAGCTTTCTTT	CASSLSRGHRSMYTEAFF	TRBJ1-1	TRBV7-8	-	-
TGTGCCAGCAGCCAAGATGGTTCGGGTGGCTACACCTTC	CASSQDGSGGYTF	TRBJ1-2	TRBV4-2	-	once
TGTGCCAGCCGATATAGGACAGCCTATGGCTACACCTTC	CASRYRTAYGYTF	TRBJ1-2	TRBV6-5	-	-
TGTGCCAGCAGCTCGGACAGAACCCCTGGAAACACCATATATTTT	CASSSDRTPGNTIYF	TRBJ1-3	TRBV7-9	-	-
TGTGCCAGCAGTGGCCCGGGACAGGGGGAAGAGACCCAGTACTTC	CASSGPGQGEETQYF	TRBJ2-5	TRBV6-2/TRBV6-3	TRBD1	-
TGCGCCAGCAGCTTGGCGTTCGGGGTTAGAGAGACCCAGTACTTC	CASSLAFGVRETQYF	TRBJ2-5	TRBV5-1	-	-
TGTGCCAGCGTGAAGGGGGACTACAATGAGCAGTTCTTC	CASVKGDYNEQFF	TRBJ2-1	TRBV2	-	-
TGCAGCGTTAAGACAGGGGGGAATTCACCCCTCCACTTT	CSVKTGGNSPLHF	TRBJ1-6	TRBV29-1	TRBD1	-
TGTGCCAGCAGTGGGTGGACTAGCGCGTACACAGATACGCAGTATTTT	CASSGWTSAYTDTQYF	TRBJ2-3	TRBV6-1	TRBD2	-
TGCGCCAGCAGGGTCTCAGACTACGAGCAGTACTTC	CASRVSDYEQYF	TRBJ2-7	TRBV5-1	-	once
TGTGCCAGCACCAAGGGGGGGCCCGGGAGGGATACGCAGTATTTT	CASTKGGPGRDTQYF	TRBJ2-3	TRBV6-6	-	-
TGTGCCAGCAGCTTGTACCAGGGGTTTGGCTACACCTTC	CASSLYQGFGYTF	TRBJ1-2	TRBV5-4	-	-
TGCAGCGTTGGTCGCGAGACCCTAGCTGGCTACACCTTC	CSVGRETLAGYTF	TRBJ1-2	TRBV29-1	-	-
TGTGCCGGGACTCAGGGAATGGGCGGCTACACCTTC	CAGTQGMGGYTF	TRBJ1-2	TRBV18	-	-
TGTGCCAGTACCCCCGGGACAGGCAATGAAAAACTGTTTTTT	CASTPGTGNEKLFF	TRBJ1-4	TRBV19	TRBD1	-
TGTGCCACCAGTAGGGGACTAGCGGTCGACACAGATACGCAGTATTTT	CATSRGLAVDTDTQYF	TRBJ2-3	TRBV24-1	TRBD2	-
TGTGCCAGCAGCTTATCAGGGGGCCGGGAAAAACTGTTTTTT	CASSLSGGREKLFF	TRBJ1-4	TRBV7-2	TRBD1	-
TGTGCCAGCAGGCCCGGGGACAATCAGCCCCAGCATTTT	CASRPGDNQPQHF	TRBJ1-5	TRBV6-6	-	-
TGTGCCAGCAGTTTCCCCCCGGATACGCAGTATTTT	CASSFPPDTQYF	TRBJ2-3	TRBV12-3/TRBV12-4	-	-
TGTGCCAGCAGTTTAAGGCGGACAGATACGCAGTATTTT	CASSLRRTDTQYF	TRBJ2-3	TRBV28	-	-
TGTGCCAGCTCACCACTAGCGGGAGTACGTGAGCAGTTCTTC	CASSPLAGVREQFF	TRBJ2-1	TRBV18	TRBD2	-